This T cell receptor beta chain was recovered during a study of PD-L1 blockade in urothelial cancer. Study-level points and caveats: Durable-benefit patients showed greater tumor-associated blood clone expansion at 3 weeks.

Time point given: pretreatment peripheral blood. This clone occurred once. Its antigen is not identified. TCRdb's copy holds only in-frame clones and misses some; the assay was immunoSEQ multiplex PCR. The sample carries approximately 47,000 clones, roughly four fifths recorded once. The CDR3 extends over 15 amino acids. Per the germline V gene, CDR1 is LGHNA and CDR2 is YNFKEQ. Trimming shortened V by 0 bases and J by 3 bases, and 12 bases separated the two germline ends. The gene calls are TRBV4-2 and TRBJ2-7; perhaps TRBD2 as D (6 bases). Here the sequenced sample was PBMCs, taken around atezolizumab (anti-PD-L1) treatment. The receptor's source is a middle-aged man with urothelial cancer. The CDR3 DNA reads as TGTGCCAGCAGCCAAGAGTGGCCGGGAGACTACGAGCAGTACTTC. Amino acid sequence: CASSQEWPGDYEQYF.